The next 23 T cell receptor beta chains were all read from a single sample in a study of blood T cell repertoires in COVID-19. TCRdb keeps only in-frame clones here, not all; method: immunoSEQ multiplex PCR. This table holds roughly 220,000 clones, 81% found once. The sequenced material came from peripheral blood. The receptor set was obtained from a woman older than 75 with COVID-19, enrolled during active disease.

The V and J genes are TRBV19 and TRBJ1-2; D remains unclear. Germline CDR1 LNHDA, CDR2 SQIVND (reference sequence). With 3 bases removed from V and 4 bases from J, the gap between germline ends came to 9 bases. The CDR3 is 13 residues long. CDR3 DNA sequence: TGTGCCAGTAGTATCATCAACTCCTATGGCTACACCTTC. Translated: CASSIINSYGYTF.

V gene TRBV5-6 combines with J gene TRBJ2-2; 7 bases match TRBD2. This CDR3 is 13 amino acids long. CDR1 and CDR2 (germline): SGHDT, YYEEEE. Trimming at V came to 4 bases and at J to 4 bases, leaving 1 base not matched to a gene. For the CDR3, the DNA is TGTGCCAGCAGCGGGAGGGGCACCGGGGAGCTGTTTTTT. Protein product: CASSGRGTGELFF.

This rearrangement joins TRBV7-9 to TRBJ2-5, with TRBD1 matching 10 bases. Trimming at V came to 5 bases and at J to 4 bases, leaving 10 bases not matched to a gene. This CDR3 has 16 residues. CDR1 is SEHNR and CDR2 is FQNEAQ in the germline V gene (reference sequence). CDR3 region: CASSPRGQGFRETQYF. The CDR3, as DNA: TGTGCCAGCAGCCCGCGGGGACAGGGGTTTCGAGAGACCCAGTACTTC.

This clone was seen only a few times. Here the CDR3 DNA reads TGTGCCAGCAGCCAAAGGGACTGGATAACAGGGCGGACTAGCCATGAGCAGTTCTTC. It yields the protein CASSQRDWITGRTSHEQFF. J is TRBJ2-1 and V is TRBV3-1 (or the pseudogene TRBV3-2); 8 bases fit TRBD2. Looked up from germline, CDR1 is LGHDT and CDR2 is YNNKEL (reference sequence). The V segment lost 2 bases and the J segment 8 bases; nucleotides outside the gene matches: 20. CDR3 size: 19 residues.

The V call is TRBV6-1, the J call TRBJ2-1, with 7 bases fitting TRBD1. With V trimmed by 2 bases and J by 9 bases, 4 bases remained unmatched. The CDR3 loop spans 13 amino acids. Germline V CDR1 and CDR2: MNHNS, SASEGT. CDR3 sequence: CASSEQGVSEQFF. The CDR3 DNA is TGTGCCAGCAGTGAACAGGGGGTGAGTGAGCAGTTCTTC.

This chain connects TRBV10-3 to TRBJ1-1; D is unclear. The V and J ends lost 2 bases and 1 base respectively, with 11 bases between them. Germline loops: CDR1 ENHRY, CDR2 SYGVKD. This CDR3 spans 15 amino acids. The CDR3 protein is CAISEPLVGNTEAFF. CDR3 sequence (DNA): TGTGCCATCAGTGAGCCTCTAGTTGGGAACACTGAAGCTTTCTTT.

The chain couples TRBV20-1 to TRBJ1-2; D is undetermined. Trimming shortened V by 7 bases and J by 3 bases, and 12 bases separated the two germline ends. The germline gives CDR1 DFQATT, CDR2 SNEGSKA (reference sequence). The CDR3 extends over 12 amino acids. Written as DNA, the CDR3 is TGCAGTGTTAGTGGCGGATACTATGGCTACACCTTC. Its protein is CSVSGGYYGYTF.

This clone showed up just a few times. The chain is built from TRBV2 and TRBJ2-3; 12 bases align to TRBD1. J gave up 5 bases and V 8 bases, and 5 bases lay outside the gene matches. Germline V gene data show CDR1 as SNHLY and CDR2 as FYNNEI. This CDR3 is built from 14 residues. This CDR3 reads CASAGTGGGDTQYF. The DNA for the CDR3 is TGTGCCAGCGCAGGGACAGGGGGCGGAGATACGCAGTATTTT.

This chain links TRBV7-3 with TRBJ2-1; TRBD1 is a possible D gene (5 bases). The CDR3 has 14 amino acids. Trimming removed 2 bases from V and 3 bases from J, with 8 bases in between. CDR1 is SGHTA and CDR2 is FQGTGA in the germline V gene. CDR3 nucleotide sequence: TGTGCCAGCAGCTTAGCAGGGAACTACAATGAGCAGTTCTTC. This codes for CASSLAGNYNEQFF.

The chain uses TRBV2 and TRBJ1-1, with no clear D. Germline V gene lookup returns CDR1 SNHLY and CDR2 FYNNEI. The CDR3 is 15 amino acids. V was cut by 6 bases and J by 5 bases, with 19 bases left in between. The CDR3 loop is CASSASRGSRTEAFF. The DNA for the CDR3 is TGTGCCAGCAGCGCTTCGCGGGGAAGTAGGACTGAAGCTTTCTTT. Using reference TRBV2 and TRBJ1-1 for the parts outside the CDR3, the full variable domain is EPEVTQTPSHQVTQMGQEVILRCVPISNHLYFYWYRQILGQKVEFLVSFYNNEISEKSEIFDDQFSVERPDGSNFTLKIRSTKLEDSAMYFCASSASRGSRTEAFFGQGTRLTVV.

The chain carries TRBV28 and TRBJ2-7; the match to TRBD2 covers 8 bases. Losses at the gene ends were 6 bases for V and 4 bases for J; bases not matched to a gene: 11. Germline loops: CDR1 MDHEN, CDR2 SYDVKM. The CDR3 runs to 15 residues. This chain's CDR3 is CASSRGVAGLYEQYF. The CDR3 DNA is TGTGCCAGCAGCCGCGGAGTAGCGGGATTATACGAGCAGTACTTC.

This clone was seen only a few times. The genes are TRBV2 and TRBJ2-3; D is uncertain. The germline V gene has CDR1 SNHLY and CDR2 FYNNEI. The CDR3 length is 13 residues. V lost 8 bases, J lost 5 bases, and 14 bases lay in between. The CDR3 region has the DNA TGTGCCAGCTCTACCGAACCTGAAGATACGCAGTATTTT. Its protein product is CASSTEPEDTQYF.

This clone showed up just a few times. V and J are TRBV7-2 and TRBJ1-2; D gene uncertain. Germline loops: CDR1 SGHTA, CDR2 FQGNSA. This CDR3 region has 15 residues. The V gene lost 9 bases and the J gene lost 0 bases, with 17 bases spanning the gap. CDR3 nucleotides: TGTGCCAGTAGCCGCGAGGTGATTTCTAACTATGGCTACACCTTC. It is translated as CASSREVISNYGYTF. The whole variable domain, remainder taken from reference TRBV7-2 and TRBJ1-2, is GAGVSQSPSNKVTEKGKDVELRCDPISGHTALYWYRQSLGQGLEFLIYFQGNSAPDKSGLPSDRFSAERTGGSVSTLTIQRTQQEDSAVYLCASSREVISNYGYTFGSGTRLTVV.

J is TRBJ2-1 and V is TRBV7-3, with D possibly being TRBD2 (7 bases). The CDR3 is 13 residues long. Germline CDR1 is SGHTA and CDR2 is FQGTGA. V lost 4 bases and J 6 bases, leaving 10 bases between the germline ends. The CDR3: CASSYGGPNEQFF. CDR3 in DNA: TGTGCCAGCAGCTACGGGGGGCCCAATGAGCAGTTCTTC. Supplemented by reference TRBV7-3 and TRBJ2-1, the full variable domain reads GAGVSQTPSNKVTEKGKYVELRCDPISGHTALYWYRQSLGQGPEFLIYFQGTGAADDSGLPNDRFFAVRPEGSVSTLKIQRTERGDSAVYLCASSYGGPNEQFFGPGTRLTVL.

The V gene is TRBV18, the J gene TRBJ1-1; 8 bases align to TRBD1. J gave up 0 bases and V 4 bases, and 13 bases lay outside the gene matches. Germline CDR1 reads KGHSH; CDR2 reads LQKENI. The CDR3 has 18 amino acids. This chain's CDR3 is CASSRKPGQGPLNTEAFF. The CDR3 DNA sequence: TGTGCCAGCTCACGGAAGCCTGGACAGGGCCCGCTGAACACTGAAGCTTTCTTT.

The chain employs TRBV3-1 (or the pseudogene TRBV3-2) and TRBJ1-2, with a weak D call TRBD1 (6 bases). This CDR3 is built from 15 residues. Germline CDR1 is LGHDT and CDR2 is YNNKEL (reference sequence). Deletions cut 5 bases from V and 3 bases from J, with 16 bases between. CDR3 protein: CASSFEGESHYGYTF. DNA for the CDR3: TGTGCCAGCAGCTTCGAGGGGGAATCTCACTATGGCTACACCTTC.

The chain joins TRBV13 to TRBJ1-1, with 9 positions matching TRBD1. The V and J ends lost 5 bases and 6 bases, in that order; junction bases with no gene match: 10. CDR3 length: 15 residues. The germline V gene has CDR1 PRHDT and CDR2 FYEKMQ (reference sequence). The DNA of the CDR3 is TGTGCCAGCAGCCTACTACCGGGACAGGGTTCTGAAGCTTTCTTT. Its protein is CASSLLPGQGSEAFF.

The rearrangement uses TRBV3-1 (or the pseudogene TRBV3-2) and TRBJ1-1, with a tentative D call TRBD1 (6 bases). CDR1 and CDR2 from the germline V gene are LGHDT and YNNKEL (reference sequence). The CDR3 extends over 14 amino acids. V lost 4 bases, J lost 8 bases, and 17 bases lay in between. CDR3 region: CASSPSGGAGEAFF. The CDR3 DNA reads as TGTGCCAGCAGCCCCTCTGGGGGGGCGGGCGAAGCTTTCTTT.

This clone was seen more than once but under ten times. The chain joins TRBV5-4 to TRBJ2-5; 10 nucleotides align to TRBD2. CDR1 and CDR2 (germline): SGHNT, YYREEE (reference sequence). The CDR3 is 14 amino acids. The ends lost 0 bases at V and 7 bases at J; junction bases unmatched: 3. This CDR3 is CASSLGSGRGTQYF. CDR3 in DNA: TGTGCCAGCAGCTTGGGAAGCGGGAGGGGGACCCAGTACTTC.

The gene calls are TRBV5-4 and TRBJ1-5; 8 nucleotides match TRBD1. V dropped 2 bases and J dropped 1; count of bases not matched to a gene: 5. CDR1 SGHNT and CDR2 YYREEE come from the germline V gene (reference sequence). The CDR3 length is 16 residues. CDR3 amino acids: CASSFTDRGSNQPQHF. CDR3 nucleotides: TGTGCCAGCAGCTTCACCGACAGGGGCAGCAATCAGCCCCAGCATTTT. Using reference TRBV5-4 and TRBJ1-5 for the parts outside the CDR3, the full variable domain is ETGVTQSPTHLIKTRGQQVTLRCSSQSGHNTVSWYQQALGQGPQFIFQYYREEENGRGNFPPRFSGLQFPNYSSELNVNALELDDSALYLCASSFTDRGSNQPQHFGDGTRLSIL.

The rearrangement links TRBV9 to TRBJ1-1; D might be TRBD1 (5 bases). This CDR3 contains 17 residues. V gave up 5 bases and J gave up 1 base, with 21 bases separating them. The germline V gene encodes CDR1 SGDLS and CDR2 YYNGEE. CDR3 amino acids: CASSDNEGRGPNTEAFF. Written as DNA, the CDR3 is TGTGCCAGCAGTGATAACGAAGGGAGGGGCCCGAACACTGAAGCTTTCTTT.

The chain has TRBV6-5 and TRBJ1-5; TRBD1 agrees at 10 bases. The trim removed 3 bases at V and 6 bases at J, leaving 5 bases unmatched. CDR1 MNHEY and CDR2 SVGAGI come from the germline V gene. The CDR3 sequence is 15 residues long. The CDR3 DNA sequence: TGTGCCAGCAGTTATTCCGGGACAGGGGTTCAGCCCCAGCATTTT. This translates into CASSYSGTGVQPQHF.

The gene calls are TRBV7-2 and TRBJ2-5; TRBD1 might be the D (6 bases). CDR1 and CDR2 (germline): SGHTA, FQGNSA. This CDR3 is 15 amino acids long. Deletions cut 3 bases from V and 4 bases from J, with 15 bases between. CDR3 sequence reads: CASSLRRPTGETQYF. In DNA, the CDR3 is TGTGCCAGCAGCTTGAGGCGGCCGACAGGAGAGACCCAGTACTTC.